This TCR beta chain was observed in a study of cytomegalovirus exposure and HLA in healthy donors (dated by TCRdb to 2015 to 2018). For context, the study as a whole: In an earlier analysis of around 540 of the donors, around 300 Gb of sequence data and just under 120 million unique TCR beta sequences from about 180 million T cells were reported. Donor age, sex, ethnicity and CMV serostatus were collected together with the repertoire data. Rather than using new phenotypic data, the later analysis identified candidate immune exposures from TCR beta sequences and from how often those sequences occurred across donors. The T cell repertoires of around 730 subjects were profiled by immunosequencing and related to cytomegalovirus serostatus. Of the roughly 400 genotyped donors, roughly 80% were placed in the genetic ancestry cluster associated with self-reported Caucasian donors. An earlier analysis of some 500 of the donors applied high-throughput TCR beta sequencing to assess whether each TCR beta V gene segment acted as functional or pseudogenic. The study combined high-throughput TCR immunosequencing, statistical association of individual TCRs with disease status, and machine learning to predict cytomegalovirus infection status. The study aimed to test whether cataloging public T cell receptors could reveal signatures of past pathogen exposure. An early release that covered about 600 HLA-typed donors contained around 330 gigabases of sequencing data and around 85 million unique TCR sequences. Across approximately 420 genotyped donors of the cohort, an average of roughly 250,000 unique TCR beta nucleotide sequences per donor were sequenced, and roughly a sixth of those sequences were non-productive. The number of donors typed differed by locus, with roughly 629-640 for A, B, C, DRB1 and DQB1, about 500 for DQA1, approximately 580 for DPA1, and some 450 for DPB1. A handful of DR-DQ haplotypes were handled as single units for association and clustering because linkage in the cohort was strong. All discovery cohort repertoires had been generated on a single sequencing platform. Genome-wide SNP genotypes for about 55% of the roughly 670 donors were used in a later genetic analysis, which treated that subset as a discovery cohort. HLA typing included class I and class II loci at four-digit resolution. A later analysis re-analyzed previously published TCR beta repertoires from 500 to 700 donors and added high-resolution HLA genotyping to study TCR occurrence patterns. In addition to the first cohort of approximately 670 subjects, a separate validation cohort of approximately 130 different subjects was used. The research as a whole found: A total of roughly 160 TCR beta chains were listed by the study as associated with cytomegalovirus. An earlier analysis of 450 to 750 of the donors showed that most TCR beta V segments appeared in productive rearrangements either about 87% or about 30% of the time, which broadly matched IMGT annotations. A cluster of highly shared sequence variants was judged likely to be a technical artifact of the sequencing pipeline. Compared with the roughly 700-donor mean, donors in an Asian-associated ancestry cluster had fewer N-insertions in productive TCRs, according to a later genetic analysis. A later analysis reported that several top co-occurrence clusters appeared linked to parvovirus B19, influenza, CMV and Epstein-Barr virus. The authors suggested that the approach could potentially be extended to other disease states and immunological phenotypes. In a later analysis, the rate of TCR association differed among HLA loci, with DRB1 alleles having the most associated TCRs and HLA-C alleles having the fewest. HLA typing was unavailable for some donors at each locus, so association tests used only the typed subset. While some public TCRs were present in many individuals, most TCR sequences turned up only very rarely across donors. A further reported finding was that TCR beta sequences accurately predicted the HLA-A and HLA-B alleles for most subjects in the first cohort. In vitro tests confirmed that three of the cytomegalovirus-associated TCR beta chains recognize cytomegalovirus antigens. Correlated functional status among segregating V segments might be attributable to linkage disequilibrium, but an unknown experimental factor could not be ruled out. Sequencing depth was assumed to be roughly uniform across donors in the presence/absence analyses, though that assumption may not hold. Compared with equally common non-associated chains, HLA-associated TCR beta chains in a later analysis were more clonally expanded and had lower generation probabilities. Most CMV-associated TCR beta chains appeared to be HLA-restricted in a later analysis, and the HLA associations seemed to be driven largely by CMV exposure. The classifier was reported to diagnose cytomegalovirus status with high specificity and sensitivity in both the original cohort and the validation cohort. For the cohort, immune exposure information was limited to CMV serostatus. Some IMGT-functional V segments, including TRBV6-2 and TRBV6-3, could not be told apart with the 87-base-pair reads, so those segments were excluded. In a later analysis, around 17,000 TCR beta sequences were associated with specific HLA alleles at a false discovery rate of 0.05. In this cohort, only TCR beta chains were sequenced, and detectable features were limited by the absence of alpha or paired-chain data. Strong co-occurrence of HLA alleles, especially DR and DQ, made assigning TCR associations to individual alleles difficult. V-gene and J-gene trimming of TCR beta chains was associated with a missense DCLRE1C variant in a later genetic analysis, and the association was replicated in an independent cohort. Because counts were too low, about 15 rarely observed V segments, including chromosome 9 orphons, were left out of the earlier analysis of approximately 580 of the donors.

The cohort was made up of around 720 healthy bone marrow donors. Cohort members were all nominally healthy when sampled, although unrecorded immune exposures were likely present. The donor tested CMV seronegative, placing the donor among the 350 or so seronegative members of the cohort. Every donor gave a peripheral blood sample, and the peripheral blood mononuclear cells from that sample were used for TCR beta sequencing. Genomic DNA extraction from the blood cell samples was performed with the Qiagen DNeasy Blood Extraction Kit. Details on this clone: What this receptor recognizes is not known. No base quality values were provided; no much bigger clone lies one nucleotide off. Other DNA sequences in the same sample also yield this CDR3.

In the germline V gene, CDR1 corresponds to SGHAT and CDR2 to FQNNGV. The germline ends are 6 bases apart after V is trimmed by 5 bases and J by 5 bases. The CDR3 sequence holds 11 residues, the cysteine and phenylalanine included. Left in the record is the CDR3 DNA by itself, 33 bases read in frame from the first base. Library prep was done by the immunoSEQ multiplex PCR assay. The multiplex PCR relied on a mix of 60 forward primers for TCR Vbeta segments and 13 reverse primers for TCR Jbeta segments. Amplification of the CDR3 region of rearranged TCR beta genes was performed with a multiplex PCR assay on genomic DNA. The Illumina HiSeq System was used to sequence the amplified TCR beta libraries as 87-base-pair reads. On the study's bioinformatics: Across the 700 or so repertoires, a later analysis counted approximately 75 million unique TCR beta chains, 9 million to 14 million of which were shared by at least two donors. Raw reads were error-corrected and collapsed into unique sequences by a nearest-neighbor algorithm in which closely related sequences were merged to remove PCR and sequencing errors. CDR3 sequences were aligned to IMGT reference sequences to assign V, D and J gene segments. For a sequence to be retained, a match of at least six nucleotides was required to both a V gene segment and a J gene segment. Rearrangements were classified as productive when the CDR3 lacked stop codons and remained in frame with V and J, and all other rearrangements were classified as non-productive. CDR3 was defined according to IMGT convention as the region running from the second conserved V-encoded cysteine to the conserved J-encoded phenylalanine. The earlier analysis of 500 to 750 of the donors excluded any sequence lacking an unambiguous match to a single V gene segment. An earlier analysis of 450 to 650 of the donors called V segments functional above 56.7% productive rearrangements and segregating when the between-donor standard deviation exceeded 5%. To diagnose cytomegalovirus status from the catalog of TCR beta chain sequences, a statistical classification framework was built. In a later analysis, TCR nucleotide sequences were compared against IMGT/GENE-DB human TR gene sequences so that V and J genes could be assigned. A later analysis assigned CDR3 sequences and most-parsimonious VDJ recombination scenarios with the TCRdist pipeline. In a later analysis, each TCR beta chain was defined by its CDR3 amino acid sequence together with its V-gene family, and reads lacking a unique V-gene family were excluded. A later analysis removed 500 to 600 highly shared, low-generation-probability nucleotide sequences to deal with suspected cross-contamination and a sequencing artifact. In a later analysis, a clonal expansion index was calculated for each public chain from normalized within-repertoire ranks of inferred template counts. Generation probabilities in a later analysis came from a VDJ recombination model fitted to out-of-frame rearrangements, and those results were checked against IGoR. A later analysis scored TCR-TCR, TCR-HLA and TCR-CMV co-occurrence with hypergeometric tests, applying a repertoire-size bias correction to TCR pairs. To estimate false discovery rates, a later analysis permuted the HLA or CMV assignments 20 times. In a later analysis, co-occurring TCRs were grouped using DBSCAN, and TCRdist sequence similarity was added for clustering within HLA-allele-positive subsets. Co-occurrence clustering excluded repertoires with fewer than 30,000 or more than 120,000 public chains, plus five with anomalous nucleotide sharing. TCRdb provides this immuneACCESS table in a form limited to in-frame rearrangements. Some clones are lacking; in checked studies, under half of them reflect an unresolved V gene, and why the rest are absent is not known. V and J calls and clone size are those listed in that table; D and trimming were worked out from the DNA. The sample data list about 160,000 clones, and roughly 79% of these were observed just once. The ten most abundant clones make up under 1.5% of the sample.

Material: PBMCs. The clonotype was recovered from a young man in good health and CMV-seronegative. The V and J segments used are TRBV11-2 and TRBJ2-5, with TRBD2 tentatively as D gene (5 bases match). The CDR3 here reads CASSPGETQYF. Read as DNA, the sequence is TGTGCCAGCAGCCCGGGGGAGACCCAGTACTTC. Full variable domain (CDR3 extended with the reference TRBV11-2 and TRBJ2-5 proteins): EAGVAQSPRYKIIEKRQSVAFWCNPISGHATLYWYQQILGQGPKLLIQFQNNGVVDDSQLPKDRFSAERLKGVDSTLKIQPAKLEDSAVYLCASSPGETQYFGPGTRLLVL.